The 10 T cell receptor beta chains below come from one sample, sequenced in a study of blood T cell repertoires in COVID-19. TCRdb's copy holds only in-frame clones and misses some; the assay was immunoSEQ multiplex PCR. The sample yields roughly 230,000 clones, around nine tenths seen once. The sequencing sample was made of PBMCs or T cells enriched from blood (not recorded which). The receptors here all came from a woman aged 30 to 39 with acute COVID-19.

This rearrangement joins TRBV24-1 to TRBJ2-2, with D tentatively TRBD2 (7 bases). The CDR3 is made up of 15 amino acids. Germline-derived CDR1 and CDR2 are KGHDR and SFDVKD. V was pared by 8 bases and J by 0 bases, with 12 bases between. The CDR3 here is CATNPGGANTGELFF. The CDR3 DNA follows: TGTGCCACCAATCCGGGGGGCGCGAACACCGGGGAGCTGTTTTTT.

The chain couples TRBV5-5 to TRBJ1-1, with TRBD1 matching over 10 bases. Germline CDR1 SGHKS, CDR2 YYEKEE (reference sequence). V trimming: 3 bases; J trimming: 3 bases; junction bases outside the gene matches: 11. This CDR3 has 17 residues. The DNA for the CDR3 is TGTGCCAGCAGCTCCGACAGGGGGCGAAGTTTGGACACTGAAGCTTTCTTT. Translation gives CASSSDRGRSLDTEAFF.

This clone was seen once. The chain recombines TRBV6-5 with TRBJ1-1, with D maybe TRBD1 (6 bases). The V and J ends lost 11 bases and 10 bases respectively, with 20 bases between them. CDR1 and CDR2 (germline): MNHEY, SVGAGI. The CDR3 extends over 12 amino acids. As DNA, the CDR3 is TGTGCCTCACAAGAGAGGGGGTTAGGAGCTTTCTTT. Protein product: CASQERGLGAFF.

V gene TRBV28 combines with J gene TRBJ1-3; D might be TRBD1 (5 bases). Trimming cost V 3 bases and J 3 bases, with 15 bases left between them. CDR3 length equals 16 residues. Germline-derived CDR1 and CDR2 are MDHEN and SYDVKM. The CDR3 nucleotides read TGTGCCAGCAGTTTCAATCGGGCAGGGCTTGGAAACACCATATATTTT. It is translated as CASSFNRAGLGNTIYF.

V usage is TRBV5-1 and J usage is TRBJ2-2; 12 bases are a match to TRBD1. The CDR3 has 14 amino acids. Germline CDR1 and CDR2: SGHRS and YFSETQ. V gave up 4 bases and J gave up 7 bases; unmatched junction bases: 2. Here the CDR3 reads CASSGTGGYGELFF. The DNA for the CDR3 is TGCGCCAGCAGCGGGACAGGGGGCTACGGGGAGCTGTTTTTT. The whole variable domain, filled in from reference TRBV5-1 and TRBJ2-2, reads KAGVTQTPRYLIKTRGQQVTLSCSPISGHRSVSWYQQTPGQGLQFLFEYFSETQRNKGNFPGRFSGRQFSNSRSEMNVSTLELGDSALYLCASSGTGGYGELFFGEGSRLTVL.

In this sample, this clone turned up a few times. CDR3 residues: CASRGGDRGNQPQHF. CDR3 in DNA: TGTGCCAGCAGGGGAGGCGATCGGGGCAATCAGCCCCAGCATTTT. V is TRBV6-5 and J is TRBJ1-5; D call uncertain. Trimming removed 6 bases from V and 2 bases from J, with 14 bases in between. The CDR3 is 15 residues long. Germline-derived CDR1 and CDR2 are MNHEY and SVGAGI.

CDR3 nucleotides: TGCGCCAGCAGCCATGGACAGGGTGGCTCCTACAATGAGCAGTTCTTC. It codes for CASSHGQGGSYNEQFF. This chain uses TRBV5-1 with TRBJ2-1; TRBD1 aligns across 8 bases. The germline V gene encodes CDR1 SGHRS and CDR2 YFSETQ. This CDR3 is 16 amino acids long. Unmatched junction bases numbered 6, after V lost 4 bases and J lost 0 bases.

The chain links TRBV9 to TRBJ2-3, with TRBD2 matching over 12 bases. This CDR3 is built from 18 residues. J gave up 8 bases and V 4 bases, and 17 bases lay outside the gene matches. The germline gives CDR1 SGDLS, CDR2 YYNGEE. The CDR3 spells CASSPLALAGGPMGTQYF. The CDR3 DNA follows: TGTGCCAGCAGCCCTCTCGCCCTAGCGGGGGGGCCGATGGGTACGCAGTATTTT.

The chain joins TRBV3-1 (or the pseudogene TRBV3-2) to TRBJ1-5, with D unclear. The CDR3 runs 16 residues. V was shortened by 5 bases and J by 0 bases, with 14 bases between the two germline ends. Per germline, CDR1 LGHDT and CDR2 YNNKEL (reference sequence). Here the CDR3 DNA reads TGTGCCAGCAGCTCCCAGGTCGGCTATAGCAATCAGCCCCAGCATTTT. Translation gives CASSSQVGYSNQPQHF.

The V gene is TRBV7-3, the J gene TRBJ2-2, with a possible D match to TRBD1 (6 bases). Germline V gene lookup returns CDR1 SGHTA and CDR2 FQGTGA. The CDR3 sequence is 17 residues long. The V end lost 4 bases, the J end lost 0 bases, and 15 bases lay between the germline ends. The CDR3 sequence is CASSSTPGAANTGELFF. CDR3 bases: TGTGCCAGCAGCTCCACACCAGGGGCCGCGAACACCGGGGAGCTGTTTTTT. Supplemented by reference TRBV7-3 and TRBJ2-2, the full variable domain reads GAGVSQTPSNKVTEKGKYVELRCDPISGHTALYWYRQSLGQGPEFLIYFQGTGAADDSGLPNDRFFAVRPEGSVSTLKIQRTERGDSAVYLCASSSTPGAANTGELFFGEGSRLTVL.